The 22 T cell receptor beta chains reported below all come from one sample, sequenced in a study of identical twins. TCRdb itself ran the 5' RACE reads through MiXCR, one entry per CDR3 protein. The table lists 100,000 or so distinct CDR3 sequences, 5.9% of them singletons, with approximately 12% in the top ten. Sequencing used memory T cells sorted from blood. Receptor source: a woman aged 45-59 years in good health.

This clonotype appeared many times. CDR3 in amino acids: CASSLLADSYEQYF. Here the CDR3 DNA reads TGTGCCAGCAGTTTGTTAGCGGATTCCTACGAGCAGTACTTC. The chain uses TRBV6-5 and TRBJ2-7, with TRBD2 as a possible D gene (6 bases). V was clipped by 4 bases and J by 1 base, with 11 bases between them. This CDR3 has 14 residues. Germline V gene data show CDR1 as MNHEY and CDR2 as SVGAGI.

Remarks on this clonotype: A much larger clone differs from this one at a single base, so this may be a read error. V is TRBV12-3 or TRBV12-4 and J is TRBJ2-3; D might be TRBD1 or TRBD2, each matching 5 bases. The CDR3 has 15 residues. For the CDR3, the DNA is TGTGCCAGAAGTTTAGTCAGGGACCGCACAGATACGCAGTATTTT. It yields the protein CARSLVRDRTDTQYF.

This clonotype was detected a few times. V and J are TRBV2 and TRBJ1-1, with 7 bases lining up with TRBD1. The CDR3 sequence is 13 residues long. V was pared by 6 bases and J by 0 bases, with 1 base of the junction left unmatched. Germline V CDR1 and CDR2: SNHLY, FYNNEI. CDR3 sequence reads: CASRQGMNTEAFF. CDR3 DNA sequence: TGTGCCAGCAGACAGGGGATGAACACTGAAGCTTTCTTT. The full variable domain, completed using reference TRBV2 and TRBJ1-1, is EPEVTQTPSHQVTQMGQEVILRCVPISNHLYFYWYRQILGQKVEFLVSFYNNEISEKSEIFDDQFSVERPDGSNFTLKIRSTKLEDSAMYFCASRQGMNTEAFFGQGTRLTVV.

The rearrangement joins TRBV24-1 to TRBJ2-2; D remains ambiguous. Between the trimmed V and J ends, which lost 5 bases and 3 bases, there was a span of 9 bases. CDR3 size: 14 residues. In germline, CDR1 is KGHDR, CDR2 SFDVKD. The CDR3 spells CATSAPTHTGELFF. CDR3 bases: TGTGCCACCAGTGCCCCTACCCACACCGGGGAGCTGTTTTTT.

This clonotype appeared many times. The V call is TRBV7-6, the J call TRBJ2-1, with TRBD1 matching 8 bases. With V trimmed by 1 base and J by 6 bases, 2 bases remained unmatched. Germline values: CDR1 SGHVS, CDR2 FNYEAQ. CDR3 size: 14 residues. As DNA, the CDR3 is TGTGCCAGCAGCTTAGTACAGGGGGGCAATGAGCAGTTCTTC. It specifies CASSLVQGGNEQFF. Full variable domain (outside the CDR3, taken from reference TRBV7-6 and TRBJ2-1): GAGVSQSPRYKVTKRGQDVALRCDPISGHVSLYWYRQALGQGPEFLTYFNYEAQQDKSGLPNDRFSAERPEGSISTLTIQRTEQRDSAMYRCASSLVQGGNEQFFGPGTRLTVL.

The chain joins TRBV12-5 to TRBJ2-1; perhaps TRBD1 as D (6 bases). The ends were cut back, 0 bases at V and 6 bases at J, with 9 bases in the middle. Germline-derived CDR1 and CDR2 are LGHNT and FRNRAP. The CDR3 runs 14 residues. The CDR3 reads CASGLVLGGNEQFF. CDR3 coding DNA: TGTGCTAGTGGTTTGGTACTAGGGGGCAATGAGCAGTTCTTC.

This clonotype appeared a few times. This sequence joins TRBV6-8 and TRBJ2-7; 7 positions agree with TRBD2. After removal of 8 bases from V and 2 bases from J, the junction contained 12 bases not matched to a gene. Germline CDR1 is MNHGY and CDR2 is SAAAGT. The CDR3 has 15 residues. CDR3 loop: CASGTLGGDPYEQYF. The CDR3 bases are TGTGCCAGCGGCACCCTTGGGGGGGATCCCTACGAGCAGTACTTC.

This clonotype appeared many times. The rearrangement joins TRBV12-3 or TRBV12-4 to TRBJ1-5; D unresolved. The length of the CDR3 is 12 residues. V was trimmed by 6 bases and J by 1 base, leaving 4 bases between them. The CDR3 loop reads CASRGSNQPQHF. The CDR3 DNA follows: TGTGCCAGCAGGGGAAGCAATCAGCCCCAGCATTTT.

This clonotype has at least ten counts. The chain links TRBV12-3 or TRBV12-4 to TRBJ2-3; 10 nucleotides agree with TRBD2. Germline trimming cut 6 bases from V and 11 bases from J; bases unmatched to any gene: 8. The CDR3 is 13 residues long. CDR3 DNA: TGTGCCAGCAGCCAGATAGCGGGAGGTAGGCAGTATTTT. It is translated as CASSQIAGGRQYF.

This clonotype was found many times. V usage is TRBV12-3 or TRBV12-4 and J usage is TRBJ2-1; 11 bases are shared with TRBD2. The CDR3 sequence is 15 residues long. V was clipped by 6 bases and J by 13 bases; unmatched bases: 14. The DNA for the CDR3 is TGTGCCAGCAGGACATCGACTAGCGGGGCCAGTCCTCAGTTCTTC. Translating it yields CASRTSTSGASPQFF.

This clonotype was detected a few times. The J gene is TRBJ2-5, the V gene TRBV11-2; D call uncertain. The germline gives CDR1 SGHAT, CDR2 FQNNGV. V was pared by 0 bases and J by 2 bases, with 4 bases between. The CDR3 has 13 residues. The CDR3 DNA sequence: TGTGCCAGCAGCTTAGACGGGCAAGAGACCCAGTACTTC. It is translated as CASSLDGQETQYF.

This chain connects TRBV11-2 to TRBJ2-3; TRBD2 aligns across 11 bases. The CDR3 consists of 18 residues. Per the germline V gene, CDR1 is SGHAT and CDR2 is FQNNGV. Trimming took 6 bases from V and 5 from J; bases not matched to a gene: 16. The chain's CDR3 is CASRQSPLLAGVLDTQYF. The CDR3 nucleotides read TGTGCCAGCAGGCAATCCCCCTTACTAGCGGGAGTGTTAGATACGCAGTATTTT.

The rearrangement uses TRBV6-5 and TRBJ2-3; TRBD1 matches at 7 bases. The CDR3 is made up of 15 amino acids. After removal of 6 bases from V and 1 base from J, the junction contained 7 bases not matched to a gene. The germline V gene has CDR1 MNHEY and CDR2 SVGAGI. The CDR3 nucleotides are TGTGCCAGCAGGCGACCCGGGACAGGCACAGATACGCAGTATTTT. Its translation: CASRRPGTGTDTQYF.

The V call is TRBV18, the J call TRBJ2-1; TRBD2 agrees at 10 bases. Trimming took 5 bases from V and 7 from J; bases not matched to a gene: 8. The CDR3 contains 15 residues. Germline CDR1 and CDR2: KGHSH and LQKENI. CDR3 DNA: TGTGCCAGCTCAGGGGTACTAGCGGGAAGGAATGAGCAGTTCTTC. It yields the protein CASSGVLAGRNEQFF.

On this clonotype: A read error is likely, as this CDR3 ends without the conserved phenylalanine or tryptophan. The rearrangement links TRBV7-9 to TRBJ2-3; TRBD1 matches 10 bases. The ends lost 1 base at V and 7 bases at J; junction bases unmatched: 5. There are 15 residues in the CDR3. Germline values: CDR1 SEHNR, CDR2 FQNEAQ (reference sequence). CDR3 residues: CASSLGDRGRNTQYV. In nucleotides, the CDR3 is TGTGCCAGCAGCTTAGGCGACAGGGGGCGAAATACGCAGTATGTT.

This clonotype appeared many times. The chain employs TRBV7-9 and TRBJ2-5, with D possibly matching TRBD1 (6 bases). Per the germline V gene, CDR1 is SEHNR and CDR2 is FQNEAQ (reference sequence). Trimming took 5 bases from V and 7 from J, leaving 17 bases between them. CDR3 length: 14 residues. The CDR3 DNA follows: TGTGCCAGCAGCCCTGGACAGTCCGGCGTGACCCAGTACTTC. Protein: CASSPGQSGVTQYF.

This clonotype was seen many times. The gene calls are TRBV7-9 and TRBJ2-1, with D maybe TRBD1 (6 bases). The CDR3 extends over 21 amino acids. CDR1 is SEHNR, CDR2 FQNEAQ, per germline (reference sequence). V was trimmed by 4 bases and J by 12 bases, leaving 40 bases between them. The CDR3 loop is CASSSHLSDPQGWFRTGPQFF. The CDR3, as DNA: TGTGCCAGCAGCTCCCACCTGTCCGACCCTCAGGGGTGGTTTAGGACGGGACCGCAGTTCTTC.

V is TRBV6-2 or TRBV6-3 and J is TRBJ2-7; D is uncertain. Between the trimmed V and J ends, which lost 3 bases and 4 bases, there was a span of 13 bases. Germline CDR1 reads MNHEY; CDR2 reads SVGEGT. There are 14 residues in the CDR3. CDR3 loop: CASSYPGHQYEQYV. The CDR3 coding sequence is TGTGCCAGCAGTTATCCGGGCCACCAGTACGAGCAGTACGTC.

This clonotype was recorded at least ten times. This chain connects TRBV14 to TRBJ1-1; TRBD1 might be the D (6 bases). The germline CDR1 and CDR2 sequences are SGHDN and FVKESK. This CDR3 contains 14 residues. V was trimmed by 5 bases and J by 9 bases, leaving 19 bases between them. In nucleotides, the CDR3 is TGTGCCAGCAGCTTTACCGGGACAAGGCTCAAAGCTTTCTTT. It encodes CASSFTGTRLKAFF.

This clonotype occurred many times. This chain links TRBV30 with TRBJ2-7, with D maybe TRBD2 (5 bases). Germline CDR1 GTSNPN, CDR2 SVGIG (reference sequence). The CDR3 spans 15 residues. With 0 bases removed from V and 3 bases from J, the gap between germline ends came to 15 bases. The CDR3 DNA follows: TGTGCCTGGAGTGTCCCCCCACTAGGAGGCTACGAGCAGTACTTC. It is translated as CAWSVPPLGGYEQYF.

About this clonotype itself: This clone may be a read error of a much larger clone one base away. V usage is TRBV5-5 and J usage is TRBJ2-3, with a weak D call TRBD2 (6 bases). The CDR3 contains 16 residues. Trimming left V 2 bases short and J 4 bases short, with 17 bases between. Germline CDR1 and CDR2: SGHKS and YYEKEE (reference sequence). The CDR3 DNA follows: TGTGCCAGCAGCTTAGGGGACTTGCAAATCTCAGATACGCAGTATTTT. It specifies CASSLGDLQISDTQYF.

This clonotype was observed many times. The chain uses TRBV20-1 and TRBJ2-1, with D perhaps TRBD1 or TRBD2 (6 bases each). The CDR3 has 13 residues. V lost 5 bases, J lost 3 bases, and 11 bases lay in between. The germline V gene encodes CDR1 DFQATT and CDR2 SNEGSKA (reference sequence). The CDR3 region is CSAWRDIYNEQFF. DNA of the CDR3: TGCAGTGCTTGGCGGGACATCTACAATGAGCAGTTCTTC.